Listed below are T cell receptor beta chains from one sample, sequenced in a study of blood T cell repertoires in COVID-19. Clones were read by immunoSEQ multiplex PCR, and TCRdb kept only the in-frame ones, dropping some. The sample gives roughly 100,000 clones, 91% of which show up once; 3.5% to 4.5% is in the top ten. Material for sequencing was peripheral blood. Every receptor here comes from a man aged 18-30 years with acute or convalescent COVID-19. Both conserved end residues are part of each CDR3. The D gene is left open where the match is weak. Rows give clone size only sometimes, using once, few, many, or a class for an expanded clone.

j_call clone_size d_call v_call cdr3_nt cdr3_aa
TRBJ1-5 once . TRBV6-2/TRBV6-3 TGTGCCAGCAGTTCAACAATAGGGACCGGGGGGCCCCAGCATTTT CASSSTIGTGGPQHF
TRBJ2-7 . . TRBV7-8 TGTGCCAGCAGCTTGGGACTCGAGTCCTACGAGCAGTACTTC CASSLGLESYEQYF
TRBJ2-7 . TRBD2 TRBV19 TGTGCCAGTAGTATGAGGGAGGGAGAGCAGTACTTC CASSMREGEQYF
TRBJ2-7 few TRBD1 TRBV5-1 TGCGCCAGCAGCTTCGACAGGGGGCCCAGCGAGCAGTACTTC CASSFDRGPSEQYF
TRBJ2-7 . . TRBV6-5 TGTGCCAGCAGTTACGAGTCAGCGCCCCTCTACGAGCAGTACTTC CASSYESAPLYEQYF
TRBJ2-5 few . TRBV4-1 TGCGCCAGCAGCCAAGATCAAATGGGGGGTAGCTCGGCTCTTGGAGGGACCCAGTACTTC CASSQDQMGGSSALGGTQYF
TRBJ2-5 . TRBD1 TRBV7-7 TGTGCCAGCAGCTTATTAGGGGGCGGAGAGACCCAGTACTTC CASSLLGGGETQYF
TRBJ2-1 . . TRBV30 TGTGCCTGGACTATGGACAGAGACAATGAGCAGTTCTTC CAWTMDRDNEQFF
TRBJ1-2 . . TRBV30 TGTGCCTGGAGTTTGCAAGGGCGGGCCACCTTC CAWSLQGRATF
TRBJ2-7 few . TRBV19 TGTGCCAGTATGCCGGGCAGTAGGGGCGAGCAGTACTTC CASMPGSRGEQYF
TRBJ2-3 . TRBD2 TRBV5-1 TGCGCCAGCAGCTTAACTAGCGGGGGGGCAACAGATACGCAGTATTTT CASSLTSGGATDTQYF
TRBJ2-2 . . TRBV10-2 TGCGCCAGCAGAAAGAGATCAGGGGGGAGCACCGGGGAGCTGTTTTTT CASRKRSGGSTGELFF
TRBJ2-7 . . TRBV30 TGTGCCTGGAGTGTGGGCAGTACCTACGAGCAGTACTTC CAWSVGSTYEQYF
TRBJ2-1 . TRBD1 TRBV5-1 TGCGCCAGCAGCTCTGGACAGGGCACATACAATGAGCAGTTCTTC CASSSGQGTYNEQFF
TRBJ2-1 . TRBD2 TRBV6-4 TGTGCCAGCAGTACTAGCGGGGGACGCTCCTACAATGAGCAGTTCTTC CASSTSGGRSYNEQFF
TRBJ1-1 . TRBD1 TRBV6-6 TGTGCCAGCAGCCGCCAGACAGGGCTCGACAACACTGAAGCTTTCTTT CASSRQTGLDNTEAFF
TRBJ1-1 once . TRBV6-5 TGTGCCAGCAGTTACAGAGGGCCCCCTGAAGCTTTCTTT CASSYRGPPEAFF
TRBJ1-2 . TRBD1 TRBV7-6 TGTGCCAGCAGCCCCGACAGGGAGACTCGCTATGGCTACACCTTC CASSPDRETRYGYTF
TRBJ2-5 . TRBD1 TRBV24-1 TGTGCCACCCAAAAACAGGGGACGGAGGAGACCCAGTACTTC CATQKQGTEETQYF
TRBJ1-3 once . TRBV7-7 TGTGCCAGCAGCCCGAGACTTGGAAACACCATATATTTT CASSPRLGNTIYF
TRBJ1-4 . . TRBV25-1 TGTGCCAGCAGTGCCTCGATCGGGGGTAGAAAAAAACTGTTTTTT CASSASIGGRKKLFF
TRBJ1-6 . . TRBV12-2 TGTGCAAGTCGCTTCCTTACAGGGCTCCCTCCTAATTCACCCCTCCACTTT CASRFLTGLPPNSPLHF
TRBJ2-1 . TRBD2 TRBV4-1 TGCGCCAGCAGCCAAGTTGCGTCTAGCGGAGTAAGAGAGCAGTTCTTC CASSQVASSGVREQFF
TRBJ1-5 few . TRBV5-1 TGCGCCAGCAGACCAACAGGCGATAGCAATCAGCCCCAGCATTTT CASRPTGDSNQPQHF